A selection of T cell receptor beta chains follows, all from one sample in a study of cytomegalovirus exposure and HLA in healthy donors. Clones were sequenced by immunoSEQ multiplex PCR, and TCRdb holds only the in-frame ones, with some missing. The sample lists around 160,000 clones; over 65% were seen once. Sequencing input: PBMCs. The receptors stem from a man aged 40-55 years in good health and CMV-seropositive. The CDR3 runs from the conserved cysteine through the conserved F or W. D genes are given only for firm matches. Expanded clones get a size class; other rows say once, few or many, or leave the size out.

clone size,V gene,J gene,D gene,CDR3 DNA,CDR3 protein
NA,TRBV5-1,TRBJ2-7,TRBD2,TGCGCCAGCAGCCCCCAAGGGACTAGTACCGAGCAGTACTTC,CASSPQGTSTEQYF
NA,TRBV28,TRBJ1-3,NA,TGTGCCAGCAATGGGGCCGCGAGCTCTGGAAACACCATATATTTT,CASNGAASSGNTIYF
NA,TRBV7-3,TRBJ2-1,TRBD2,TGTGCCAGCAGCTCCGGACTAGCGGGCGACAATGAGCAGTTCTTC,CASSSGLAGDNEQFF
NA,TRBV10-2,TRBJ1-4,TRBD1,TGCGCCAGCTCGGACAGGGCTAATGAAAAACTGTTTTTT,CASSDRANEKLFF
NA,TRBV10-3,TRBJ2-3,TRBD1,TGTGCCATCAGTGGGGGACAGGGCGGAGATACGCAGTATTTT,CAISGGQGGDTQYF
NA,TRBV6-6,TRBJ2-7,TRBD1,TGTGCCAGCAGTGGATCCCGGGACAGCGAGCAGTACTTC,CASSGSRDSEQYF
few,TRBV6-1,TRBJ2-2,TRBD2,TGTGCCAGCAGTGAACTAGCGGGAGGGCCCGGGGAGCTGTTTTTT,CASSELAGGPGELFF
few,TRBV25-1,TRBJ2-1,TRBD2,TGTGCCAGCAGTTTAGCGGGAGGGACCATATCCTACAATGAGCAGTTCTTC,CASSLAGGTISYNEQFF
many,TRBV29-1,TRBJ2-7,NA,TGCAGCGTTGAAGTTGGTCAGGGCTCCTACGAGCAGTACTTC,CSVEVGQGSYEQYF
few,TRBV18,TRBJ1-5,TRBD1,TGTGCCAGCTCACCGACAGGGGAGGTTCAGCCCCAGCATTTT,CASSPTGEVQPQHF
once,TRBV10-3,TRBJ1-4,NA,TGTGCCTCGTCCGACAGAATAAATGAAAAACTGTTTTTT,CASSDRINEKLFF
NA,TRBV29-1,TRBJ2-3,NA,TGCAGCGTTGAAAAAAACAGGGCAGTCACAGATACGCAGTATTTT,CSVEKNRAVTDTQYF
NA,TRBV9,TRBJ2-4,NA,TGTGCCAGCAGCGTATCCCCCTTCGGGGAGGACATTCAGTACTTC,CASSVSPFGEDIQYF
few,TRBV28,TRBJ1-1,TRBD1,TGTGCCAGCAAATCGACAGGGAGGACTGAAGCTTTCTTT,CASKSTGRTEAFF
NA,TRBV4-1,TRBJ1-3,NA,TGCGCCAGCAGCCAAGATGCGGGGACCTCTGGAAACACCATATATTTT,CASSQDAGTSGNTIYF
few,TRBV7-9,TRBJ2-3,TRBD2,TGTTCCAGCAGCGCTAGCGGAGATACGCAGTATTTT,CSSSASGDTQYF
NA,TRBV4-1,TRBJ2-6,NA,TGCGCCAGCCGGAAGACGGGGAACTCTGGGGCCAACGTCCTGACTTTC,CASRKTGNSGANVLTF
NA,TRBV15,TRBJ1-1,NA,TGTGCCACCAGCAGAGATAAGGGACACATGAACACTGAAGCTTTCTTT,CATSRDKGHMNTEAFF
NA,TRBV2,TRBJ2-5,TRBD2,TGTGCCAGCAGTCGAGCGGGAGGTGGGGAGACCCAGTACTTC,CASSRAGGGETQYF
NA,TRBV6-5,TRBJ1-1,NA,TGTGCCAGCAGTCTTACAGGGTACGCTGAAGCTTTCTTT,CASSLTGYAEAFF
NA,TRBV9,TRBJ2-1,TRBD2,TGTGCCAGCAGCGTCCTAGCGGGAGCCTACAATGAGCAGTTCTTC,CASSVLAGAYNEQFF
NA,TRBV5-1,TRBJ2-1,TRBD2,TGCGCCAGCAGCTCCTACTTACTAGCGGGAGAGAGCAATGAGCAGTTCTTC,CASSSYLLAGESNEQFF
NA,TRBV5-4,TRBJ2-7,TRBD2,TGTGCCAGCAGCTTAGCTAGCGGGCCCCTCTACGAGCAGTACTTC,CASSLASGPLYEQYF
NA,TRBV5-1,TRBJ2-3,TRBD2,TGCGCCAGCAGCATACGACTAGCGGAGGCAGATACGCAGTATTTT,CASSIRLAEADTQYF
few,TRBV18,TRBJ2-5,NA,TGTGCCAGCTCACCATGGGGGGGCTCAGAAGAGACCCAGTACTTC,CASSPWGGSEETQYF
NA,TRBV9,TRBJ2-2,TRBD2,TGTGCCAGCAACCGTGGGGCAAGCGGGAGGGCCCCCGGGGAGCTGTTTTTT,CASNRGASGRAPGELFF
NA,TRBV9,TRBJ2-5,TRBD2,TGTGCCAGCAGCCCACGACTAGCGGGACAAGAGACCCAGTACTTC,CASSPRLAGQETQYF
once,TRBV5-1,TRBJ1-1,NA,TGCGCCAGCAGCTTGCTGGGGCAAGGCGGCACTGAAGCTTTCTTT,CASSLLGQGGTEAFF